This TCR beta chain originates from a study of cytomegalovirus exposure and HLA in healthy donors. Study information: A subsequent analysis reported that the roughly 120 validation repertoires were produced on the same platform that had also been used for the roughly 670 first-cohort repertoires.

This clone was counted at least ten times. As yet, its antigen is unknown. CDR3 length: 14 amino acids. V lost 8 bases and J lost 0, with 12 bases in between. Germline V gene sequence: CDR1 SGDLS, CDR2 YYNGEE. The protocol was immunoSEQ multiplex PCR, while the TCRdb copy is restricted to in-frame clones and leaves out a portion. Of 200,000 or so clones in the sample, over 75% were seen once. Study-wide results and caveats: Testing in vitro showed a few CMV-associated chains specific for CMV antigens. Researchers catalogued 150 or so TCR beta chains as cytomegalovirus-associated. In the approximately 120 validation repertoires, a later analysis found that first-cohort TCR clusters tended to co-occur.

The V and J genes are TRBV9 and TRBJ2-1; D possibly corresponds to TRBD2 (6 bases). The sequence was collected from a woman aged 18-29 years in good health and CMV-seropositive. Sequencing used PBMCs. The CDR3, as DNA: TGTGCCAGTACCGCGGGGTTCTCCTACAATGAGCAGTTCTTC. Translated, it gives CASTAGFSYNEQFF.